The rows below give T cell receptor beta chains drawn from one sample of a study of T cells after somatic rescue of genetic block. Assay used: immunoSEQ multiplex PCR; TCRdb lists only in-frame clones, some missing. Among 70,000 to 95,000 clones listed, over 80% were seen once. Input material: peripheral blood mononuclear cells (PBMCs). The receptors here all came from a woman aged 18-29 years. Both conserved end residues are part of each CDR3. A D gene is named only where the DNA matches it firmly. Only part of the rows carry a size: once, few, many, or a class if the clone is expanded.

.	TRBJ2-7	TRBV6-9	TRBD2	CASQIAGGRYEQYF	TGTGCCAGCCAGATAGCGGGAGGGCGGTACGAGCAGTACTTC
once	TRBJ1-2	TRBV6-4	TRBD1	CASSNTGTAYGYTF	TGTGCCAGCAGTAACACCGGGACAGCTTATGGCTACACCTTC
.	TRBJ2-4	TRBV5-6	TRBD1	CASSRQGAGKNIQYF	TGTGCCAGCAGCAGACAGGGGGCGGGCAAAAACATTCAGTACTTC
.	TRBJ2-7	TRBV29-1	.	CSVELFGSSYEQYF	TGCAGCGTTGAACTGTTTGGCAGCTCCTACGAGCAGTACTTC
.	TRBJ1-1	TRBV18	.	CASSRIGRIEPTEAFF	TGTGCCAGCTCACGAATCGGAAGAATCGAACCGACTGAAGCTTTCTTT
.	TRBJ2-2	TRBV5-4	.	CASSFGAGELFF	TGTGCCAGCAGCTTCGGGGCCGGGGAGCTGTTTTTT
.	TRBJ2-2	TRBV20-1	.	CSARAGGELFF	TGCAGTGCTAGAGCGGGCGGGGAGCTGTTTTTT
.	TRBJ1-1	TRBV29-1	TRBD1	CSVEGQAVGTEAFF	TGCAGCGTTGAGGGACAGGCGGTGGGCACTGAAGCTTTCTTT
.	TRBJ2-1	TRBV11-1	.	CASSLGESDYNEQFF	TGTGCCAGCAGCCTCGGGGAGAGCGACTACAATGAGCAGTTCTTC
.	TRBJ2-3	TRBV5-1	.	CASTGTDTQYF	TGCGCCAGCACGGGCACAGATACGCAGTATTTT
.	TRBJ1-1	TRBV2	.	CARQGFGTEAFF	TGTGCCAGACAGGGTTTCGGCACTGAAGCTTTCTTT
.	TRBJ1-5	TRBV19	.	CASSPTPHKTGSNQPQHF	TGTGCCAGTAGTCCGACCCCACACAAAACGGGAAGCAATCAGCCCCAGCATTTT
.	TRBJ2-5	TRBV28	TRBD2	CASSFTAGGPFGLTAQYF	TGTGCCAGCAGTTTTACGGCGGGAGGGCCTTTTGGGTTGACGGCCCAGTACTTC
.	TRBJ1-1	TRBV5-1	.	CASRPPTGSGTEAFF	TGCGCCAGCAGACCCCCGACAGGCTCGGGCACTGAAGCTTTCTTT
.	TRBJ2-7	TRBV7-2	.	CASSLTYEQYF	TGTGCCAGCAGCTTAACCTACGAGCAGTACTTC
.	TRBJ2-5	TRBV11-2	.	CASSLLGGPGETQYF	TGTGCCAGCAGCTTGCTCGGGGGGCCCGGAGAGACCCAGTACTTC
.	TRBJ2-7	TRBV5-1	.	CASSGGVRGGYEQYF	TGCGCCAGCAGCGGAGGGGTCAGGGGTGGTTACGAGCAGTACTTC
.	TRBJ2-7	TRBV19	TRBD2	CASSGGLASDEQYF	TGTGCCAGTAGTGGGGGACTAGCGTCCGACGAGCAGTACTTC
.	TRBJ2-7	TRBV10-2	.	CASRPPDSSYEQYF	TGCGCCAGCCGTCCCCCGGACAGCTCCTACGAGCAGTACTTC
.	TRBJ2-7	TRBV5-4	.	CASSLGYEQYF	TGTGCCAGCAGCTTGGGTTACGAGCAGTACTTC
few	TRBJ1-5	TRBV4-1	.	CASSHGPWSNQPQHF	TGCGCCAGCAGCCATGGTCCATGGAGCAATCAGCCCCAGCATTTT
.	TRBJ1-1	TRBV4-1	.	CASSQGDIDTEAFF	TGCGCCAGCAGCCAAGGGGACATAGACACTGAAGCTTTCTTT